These 12 T cell receptor beta chains were all obtained from the same sample, sequenced in a study of CD8+CD57+ T cells in acquired aplastic anemia. Genomic DNA constituted the template upon which TCR beta VDJ and CDR3 profiling was performed. TCRdb analysed the reads with MiXCR anew, one entry per CDR3 protein. The table includes approximately 160,000 distinct CDR3 sequences, around 45% detected once. Input material: sorted CD4+, CD8+, or CD8+CD57+ T cells (not recorded which) from PBMCs. The receptors originated from a human donor in good health.

The gene calls are TRBV10-1 and TRBJ2-7; D not resolved. V was shortened by 3 bases and J by 0 bases, with 9 bases between the two germline ends. The CDR3 has 14 residues. The germline V gene encodes CDR1 WNHNN and CDR2 SYGVQD (reference sequence). CDR3 in amino acids: CASSEETTSYEQYF. For the CDR3, the DNA is TGCGCCAGCAGTGAAGAGACAACCTCCTACGAGCAGTACTTC.

This clonotype was seen repeatedly, ten times or more. The chain employs TRBV5-1 and TRBJ2-5; 12 bases line up with TRBD2. Germline V gives CDR1 SGHRS, CDR2 YFSETQ. This CDR3 has 17 amino acids. The junction had 12 bases not matched to a gene; V was cut back by 4 bases and J by 5 bases. In nucleotides, the CDR3 is TGCGCCAGCAGCCCTCTGACTAGCGGGAGTTTCCGCGAGACCCAGTACTTC. Translated, it gives CASSPLTSGSFRETQYF.

This clonotype has a count of ten or more. The chain employs TRBV6-2 or TRBV6-3 and TRBJ2-5, with unresolved D. V was cut by 6 bases and J by 4 bases, with 12 bases left in between. Germline CDR1 reads MNHEY; CDR2 reads SVGEGT. The CDR3 runs 13 residues. The CDR3 nucleotides read TGTGCCAGCAGACCGGCCAAGCCAGAGACCCAGTACTTC. This translates into CASRPAKPETQYF.

The genes are TRBV11-2 and TRBJ2-3; TRBD1 or TRBD2 may be the D gene (5 bases each). There are 16 residues in the CDR3. Germline lookup yields CDR1 SGHAT and CDR2 FQNNGV. V shed 4 bases and J shed 2 bases, with 16 bases lying between them. The CDR3: CASSWGYRGHTDTQYF. CDR3 nucleotide sequence: TGTGCCAGCAGCTGGGGGTATCGGGGCCACACAGATACGCAGTATTTT.

This clonotype has more than one count but fewer than ten. The chain recombines TRBV20-1 with TRBJ2-3; 10 bases line up with TRBD1. The CDR3 runs to 15 residues. CDR1 is DFQATT and CDR2 is SNEGSKA in the germline V gene (reference sequence). V shed 4 bases, J shed 3 bases, and the junction held 7 bases outside the gene matches. For the CDR3, the DNA is TGCAGTGCTAAGGTTGGGACAGGGGATACAGATACGCAGTATTTT. Its translation: CSAKVGTGDTDTQYF.

This chain links TRBV2 with TRBJ1-1, with D uncertain. Deletions cut 6 bases from V and 4 bases from J, with 12 bases between. The length of the CDR3 is 13 residues. Germline CDR1 SNHLY, CDR2 FYNNEI. The CDR3: CASSGEMVTEAFF. The CDR3 coding sequence is TGTGCCAGCAGCGGAGAGATGGTCACTGAAGCTTTCTTT.

The rearrangement joins TRBV24-1 to TRBJ2-1; TRBD1 aligns across 7 bases. Unmatched junction bases numbered 7, after V lost 6 bases and J lost 9 bases. CDR3 length: 13 residues. The V gene's germline CDR1 is KGHDR and CDR2 SFDVKD. The CDR3 reads CATSRQGTAEQFF. For the CDR3, the DNA is TGTGCCACCAGTCGTCAGGGGACAGCTGAGCAGTTCTTC.

The chain uses TRBV19 and TRBJ2-1; TRBD2 agrees at 9 bases. In germline, CDR1 is LNHDA, CDR2 SQIVND (reference sequence). The CDR3 is made up of 15 amino acids. With 1 base clipped from V and 6 bases from J, the junction kept 4 bases outside the gene matches. The DNA for the CDR3 is TGTGCCAGTAGTATAGTTGCGGGAGGGCCCAATGAGCAGTTCTTC. Translated, it gives CASSIVAGGPNEQFF.

This rearrangement joins TRBV7-2 to TRBJ2-5; 7 nucleotides line up with TRBD1. Germline CDR1 SGHTA, CDR2 FQGNSA. CDR3 size: 15 residues. V was pared by 4 bases and J by 1 base, with 6 bases of the junction left unmatched. The chain's CDR3 is CASSSTGNFQETQYF. DNA of the CDR3: TGTGCCAGCAGCTCGACAGGGAACTTCCAAGAGACCCAGTACTTC.

V and J are TRBV20-1 and TRBJ1-6, with D perhaps matching TRBD1 (5 bases). The CDR3 runs to 14 residues. With 1 base removed from V and 6 bases from J, the gap between germline ends came to 10 bases. CDR1 and CDR2 from the germline V gene are DFQATT and SNEGSKA (reference sequence). CDR3 amino acids: CSARGGSANSPLHF. CDR3 nucleotide sequence: TGCAGTGCTAGAGGGGGGTCCGCTAATTCACCCCTCCACTTT.

This clonotype has at least ten counts. The chain has TRBV10-3 and TRBJ2-2; D not certain. The CDR3 is made up of 13 amino acids. Germline V gene data show CDR1 as ENHRY and CDR2 as SYGVKD. V shed 0 bases and J shed 6 bases, with 5 bases lying between them. CDR3 sequence reads: CAISESESGELFF. The CDR3 DNA sequence: TGTGCCATCAGTGAGTCGGAGTCCGGGGAGCTGTTTTTT.

The V call is TRBV30, the J call TRBJ1-5, with no clear D. V was cut by 7 bases and J by 5 bases, with 18 bases left in between. In germline, CDR1 is GTSNPN, CDR2 SVGIG (reference sequence). This CDR3 has 14 amino acids. The CDR3 DNA reads as TGTGCCTTCCGCCCATGGGGTCTCGATCAGCCCCAGCATTTT. Its translation: CAFRPWGLDQPQHF.